This passage covers 2 T cell receptor beta chains from one sample sequenced in a study of T cell clonality in common variable immunodeficiency. Libraries were prepared by immunoSEQ multiplex PCR; TCRdb keeps only in-frame clonotypes and omits some of them. The record shows about 35,000 clones for this sample, with no singletons present. Sequenced input: peripheral blood mononuclear cells. The receptors shown here come from a person aged 18-69 years in good health.

This clone was counted ten times or more. Read sequence stops 3 residues before the CDR3 end, and the germline J gene provides the missing end. The J gene is TRBJ1-1, the V gene TRBV4-1, with D perhaps TRBD1 (5 bases). This CDR3 region has 13 residues. Germline CDR1 and CDR2: MGHRA and YSYEKL. The CDR3 is CASSQVGGQRAFF. The CDR3 bases that were read are TGCGCCAGCAGCCAAGTCGGGGGTCAGCGG.

In its sample, this clone was seen many times. From the germline J gene comes the end of the CDR3, since the read stops 3 residues before it. This chain joins TRBV12-5 and TRBJ1-5; D is unresolved. With 5 bases removed from V and 1 base from J, the gap between germline ends came to 12 bases. CDR1 and CDR2 from the germline V gene are LGHNT and FRNRAP. This CDR3 is built from 15 residues. The CDR3 sequence: CASGVASFSNQPQHF. CDR3 DNA (partial): TGTGCTAGTGGTGTTGCGAGTTTCAGCAATCAGCCC.